Sequencing of this TCR beta chain was carried out in a study of blood T cell repertoires in COVID-19. Study-level background: PBMCs, B-cell-depleted T cells, or T cells were the source of the cDNA or gDNA that made up the material.

Germline V lookup: CDR1 SEHNR, CDR2 FQNEAQ (reference sequence). After removal of 5 bases from V and 5 bases from J, the junction contained 5 bases not matched to a gene. This CDR3 is 15 amino acids long. Authors' processing steps: For nucleated cells, counts were estimated from reference gene primer amplification. TCRdb's copy holds only in-frame clones and misses some; the assay was immunoSEQ multiplex PCR. V and J calls and clone size follow that table, whereas D and trimming were derived from the DNA. The sample includes some 500,000 clones, approximately 88% of them seen just once. All recovered Cohort 3 donors got two negative PCRs, got clearance, or saw symptom resolution.

This sequence joins TRBV7-9 and TRBJ2-1; 11 bases are shared with TRBD2. This TCR was recovered from a woman aged 40 to 50 who had recovered from COVID-19. The sequencing sample was made of PBMCs or T cells enriched from blood (not recorded which). CDR3 DNA: TGTGCCAGCAGCCCCGGGACTAGCGGAAACAATGAGCAGTTCTTC. Amino acids: CASSPGTSGNNEQFF.